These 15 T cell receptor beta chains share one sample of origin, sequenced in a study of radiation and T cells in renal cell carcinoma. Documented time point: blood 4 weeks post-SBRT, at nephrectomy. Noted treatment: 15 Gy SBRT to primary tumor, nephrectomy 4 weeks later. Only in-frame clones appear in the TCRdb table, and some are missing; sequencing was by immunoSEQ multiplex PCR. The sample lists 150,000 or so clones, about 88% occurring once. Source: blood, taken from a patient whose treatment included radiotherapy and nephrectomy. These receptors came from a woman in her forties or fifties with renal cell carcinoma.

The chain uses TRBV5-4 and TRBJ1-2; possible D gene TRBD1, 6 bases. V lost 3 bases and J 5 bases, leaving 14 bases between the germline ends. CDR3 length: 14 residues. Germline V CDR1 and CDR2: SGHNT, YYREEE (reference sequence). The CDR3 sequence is CASSSAGESYGYTF. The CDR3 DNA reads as TGTGCCAGCAGCTCGGCAGGGGAGAGTTATGGCTACACCTTC.

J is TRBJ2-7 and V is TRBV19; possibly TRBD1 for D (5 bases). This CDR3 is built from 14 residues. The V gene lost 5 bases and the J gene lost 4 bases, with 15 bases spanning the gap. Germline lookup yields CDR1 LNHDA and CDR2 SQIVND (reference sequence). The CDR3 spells CASSLPGSPYEQYF. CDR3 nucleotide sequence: TGTGCCAGTAGTTTACCAGGGTCCCCTTACGAGCAGTACTTC.

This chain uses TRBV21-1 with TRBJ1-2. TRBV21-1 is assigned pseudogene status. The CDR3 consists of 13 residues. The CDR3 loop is CASSPRGGYGYTF. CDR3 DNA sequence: TGTGCCAGCAGCCCTAGGGGGGGATATGGCTACACCTTC.

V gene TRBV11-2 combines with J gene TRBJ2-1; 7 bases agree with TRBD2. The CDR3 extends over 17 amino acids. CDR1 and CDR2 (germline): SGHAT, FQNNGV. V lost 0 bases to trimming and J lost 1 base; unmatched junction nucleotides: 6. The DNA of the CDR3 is TGTGCCAGCAGCTTAGAGCAGCTAGCGGAGTCCTACAATGAGCAGTTCTTC. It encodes CASSLEQLAESYNEQFF.

The CDR3 DNA follows: TGCGCCAGCAGATTTGACACCAACGAGCAGTACTTC. Protein sequence: CASRFDTNEQYF. The V and J genes are TRBV5-1 and TRBJ2-7; D not resolved. CDR3 length: 12 amino acids. With 5 bases removed from V and 5 bases from J, the gap between germline ends came to 11 bases. The germline gives CDR1 SGHRS, CDR2 YFSETQ.

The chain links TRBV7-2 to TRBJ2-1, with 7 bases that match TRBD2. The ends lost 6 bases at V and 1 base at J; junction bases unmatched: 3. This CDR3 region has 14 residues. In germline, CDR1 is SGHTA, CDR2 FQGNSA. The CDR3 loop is CASRRAGSYNEQFF. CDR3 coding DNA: TGTGCCAGCAGACGAGCGGGGTCCTACAATGAGCAGTTCTTC.

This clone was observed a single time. CDR3 protein: CASSPGRGMDFYGYTF. The CDR3 region has the DNA TGTGCCAGCAGCCCCGGGCGGGGGATGGATTTCTATGGCTACACCTTC. The chain joins TRBV7-2 to TRBJ1-2; perhaps TRBD1 as D (5 bases). Germline lookup yields CDR1 SGHTA and CDR2 FQGNSA. This CDR3 contains 16 residues. V lost 5 bases and J 4 bases, leaving 20 bases between the germline ends. Full variable domain (outside the CDR3, taken from reference TRBV7-2 and TRBJ1-2): GAGVSQSPSNKVTEKGKDVELRCDPISGHTALYWYRQSLGQGLEFLIYFQGNSAPDKSGLPSDRFSAERTGGSVSTLTIQRTQQEDSAVYLCASSPGRGMDFYGYTFGSGTRLTVV.

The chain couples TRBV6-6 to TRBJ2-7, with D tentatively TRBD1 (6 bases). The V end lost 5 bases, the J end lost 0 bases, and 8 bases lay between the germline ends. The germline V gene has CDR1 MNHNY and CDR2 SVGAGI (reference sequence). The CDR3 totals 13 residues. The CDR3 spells CASSPGHSYEQYF. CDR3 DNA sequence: TGTGCCAGCAGTCCGGGACACTCCTACGAGCAGTACTTC.

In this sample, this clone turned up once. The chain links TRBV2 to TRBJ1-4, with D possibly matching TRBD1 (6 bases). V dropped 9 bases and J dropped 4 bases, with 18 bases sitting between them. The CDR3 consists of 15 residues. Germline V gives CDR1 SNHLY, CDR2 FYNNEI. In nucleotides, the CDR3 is TGTGCCAGTCATAGGAGGGGGTTCGATAATGAAAAACTGTTTTTT. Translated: CASHRRGFDNEKLFF.

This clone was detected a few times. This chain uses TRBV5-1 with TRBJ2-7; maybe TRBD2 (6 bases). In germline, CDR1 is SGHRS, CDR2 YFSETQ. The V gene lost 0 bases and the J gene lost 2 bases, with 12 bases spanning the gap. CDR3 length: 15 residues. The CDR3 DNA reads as TGCGCCAGCAGCTTGGAGGGTAGCGGAACCTACGAGCAGTACTTC. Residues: CASSLEGSGTYEQYF.

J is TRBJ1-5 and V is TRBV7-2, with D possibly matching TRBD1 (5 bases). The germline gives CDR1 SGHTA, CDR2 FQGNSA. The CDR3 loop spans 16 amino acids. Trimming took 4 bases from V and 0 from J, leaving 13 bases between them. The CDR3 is CASSSQAWGSNQPQHF. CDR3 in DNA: TGTGCCAGCAGCTCACAGGCATGGGGTAGCAATCAGCCCCAGCATTTT.

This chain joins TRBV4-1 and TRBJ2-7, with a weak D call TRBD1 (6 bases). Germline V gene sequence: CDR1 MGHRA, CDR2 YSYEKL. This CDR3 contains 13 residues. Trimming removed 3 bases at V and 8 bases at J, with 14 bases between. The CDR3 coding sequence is TGCGCCAGCAGCCAGGCCGATACAGGGAAGCAGTACTTC. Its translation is CASSQADTGKQYF.

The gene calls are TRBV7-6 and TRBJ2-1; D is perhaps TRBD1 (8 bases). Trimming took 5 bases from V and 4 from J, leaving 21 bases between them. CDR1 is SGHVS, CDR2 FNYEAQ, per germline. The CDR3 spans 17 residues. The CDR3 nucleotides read TGTGCCAGCAGCCGGACAGGGAGGGGGGCCTTATACAATGAGCAGTTCTTC. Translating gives CASSRTGRGALYNEQFF.

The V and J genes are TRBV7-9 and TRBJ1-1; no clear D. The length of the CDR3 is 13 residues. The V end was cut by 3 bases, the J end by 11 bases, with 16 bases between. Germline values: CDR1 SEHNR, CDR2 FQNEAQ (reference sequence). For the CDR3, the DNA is TGTGCCAGCAGCTTTAATGAGGGCCCGGAGGCTTTCTTT. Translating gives CASSFNEGPEAFF. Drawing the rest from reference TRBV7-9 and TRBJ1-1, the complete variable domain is DTGVSQNPRHKITKRGQNVTFRCDPISEHNRLYWYRQTLGQGPEFLTYFQNEAQLEKSRLLSDRFSAERPKGSFSTLEIQRTEQGDSAMYLCASSFNEGPEAFFGQGTRLTVV.

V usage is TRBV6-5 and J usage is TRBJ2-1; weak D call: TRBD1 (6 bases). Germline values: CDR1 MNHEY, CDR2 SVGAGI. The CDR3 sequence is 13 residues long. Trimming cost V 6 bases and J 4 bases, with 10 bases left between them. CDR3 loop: CASRPGQYNEQFF. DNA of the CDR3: TGTGCCAGCAGACCCGGACAGTACAATGAGCAGTTCTTC.